These T cell receptor beta chains were read from a single sample in a study of blood T cell repertoires in COVID-19. The method was immunoSEQ multiplex PCR; TCRdb's version includes in-frame clones alone and lacks a portion of them. This table has some 250,000 clones, roughly 86% appearing once. Material for sequencing was PBMCs or T cells enriched from blood (not recorded which). Receptors were obtained from a woman between 40 and 55 years old with acute COVID-19. Each CDR3 is given with its conserved first and last residue. The D gene is left open where the match is weak. The size of a clone is reported for some rows only, either as once, few or many, or as a class for expanded clones.

J | D | size | V | CDR3 | DNA
TRBJ2-1 | TRBD2 | - | TRBV11-3 | CASSSGLDWNEQFF | TGTGCCAGCAGCTCGGGACTAGACTGGAATGAGCAGTTCTTC
TRBJ2-3 | - | - | TRBV11-2 | CASSWARETDTQYF | TGTGCCAGCAGCTGGGCGCGCGAGACAGATACGCAGTATTTT
TRBJ2-2 | TRBD1 | - | TRBV7-6 | CASSLVGQGATGELFF | TGTGCCAGCAGCTTAGTGGGGCAGGGGGCCACCGGGGAGCTGTTTTTT
TRBJ2-2 | TRBD2 | - | TRBV19 | CASSLLAPGELFF | TGTGCCAGTAGTTTACTAGCGCCCGGGGAGCTGTTTTTT
TRBJ2-7 | TRBD2 | - | TRBV5-4 | CASSSRAGSGGNEQYF | TGTGCCAGCAGCTCAAGAGCGGGGAGTGGCGGAAACGAGCAGTACTTC
TRBJ2-7 | TRBD1 | few | TRBV7-6 | CASSHYRGGGTPPYEQYF | TGTGCCAGCAGCCATTACAGGGGTGGTGGGACGCCCCCCTACGAGCAGTACTTC
TRBJ1-1 | TRBD1 | - | TRBV3-1/TRBV3-2 | CASSPGQGRHAFF | TGTGCCAGCAGCCCCGGACAGGGGCGTCACGCTTTCTTT
TRBJ1-2 | - | - | TRBV19 | CASSIGPTGGGYTF | TGTGCCAGTAGTATAGGTCCCACCGGAGGAGGCTACACCTTC
TRBJ2-2 | TRBD2 | - | TRBV5-4 | CASSMTGRAGELFF | TGTGCCAGCAGCATGACCGGGAGGGCCGGGGAGCTGTTTTTT
TRBJ1-1 | - | - | TRBV15 | CATSLHINTEAFF | TGTGCCACCAGCTTACATATCAACACTGAAGCTTTCTTT
TRBJ1-3 | - | - | TRBV6-1 | CASSEEVWAGGNTIYF | TGTGCCAGCAGTGAAGAAGTCTGGGCGGGGGGAAACACCATATATTTT
TRBJ2-7 | TRBD1 | - | TRBV4-1 | CASSHEVRDRSYEQYF | TGCGCCAGCAGCCACGAGGTTCGGGACAGGTCATACGAGCAGTACTTC
TRBJ2-6 | - | - | TRBV5-4 | CASSADGGIGANVLTF | TGTGCCAGCAGCGCCGATGGGGGCATTGGGGCCAACGTCCTGACTTTC
TRBJ1-5 | - | - | TRBV2 | CASSEVGQGLNNQPQHF | TGTGCCAGCAGTGAAGTAGGGCAGGGGCTAAACAATCAGCCCCAGCATTTT
TRBJ1-5 | - | - | TRBV28 | CASSLPRGPQHF | TGTGCCAGCAGTCTCCCCAGGGGGCCCCAGCATTTT
TRBJ2-1 | - | - | TRBV7-9 | CASSETGYNEQFF | TGTGCCAGCAGCGAGACTGGTTACAATGAGCAGTTCTTC
TRBJ1-1 | - | few | TRBV27 | CASSLGTEGAEAFF | TGTGCCAGCAGTTTAGGAACAGAGGGTGCTGAAGCTTTCTTT
TRBJ1-1 | TRBD1 | - | TRBV28 | CASSFTGENTEAFF | TGTGCCAGCAGTTTTACAGGGGAGAACACTGAAGCTTTCTTT
TRBJ2-2 | - | - | TRBV9 | CASSEVEGPGELFF | TGTGCCAGCAGCGAGGTGGAGGGTCCCGGGGAGCTGTTTTTT
TRBJ2-1 | - | - | TRBV14 | CASSQIGRGEQFF | TGTGCCAGCAGCCAAATTGGTCGGGGTGAGCAGTTCTTC
TRBJ1-2 | - | - | TRBV6-5 | CASSFKDSPPYGYTF | TGTGCCAGCAGTTTCAAGGACAGCCCACCCTATGGCTACACCTTC
TRBJ2-1 | TRBD1 | once | TRBV24-1 | CATTRGQGYNEQFF | TGTGCCACCACTAGGGGACAGGGGTACAATGAGCAGTTCTTC
TRBJ2-1 | TRBD2 | - | TRBV27 | CASSQRLAGGTGNEQFF | TGTGCCAGCAGTCAGCGTCTAGCGGGAGGGACGGGGAATGAGCAGTTCTTC
TRBJ2-2 | - | - | TRBV3-1/TRBV3-2 | CASSLMFGGPGAGELFF | TGTGCCAGCAGCCTCATGTTCGGGGGTCCGGGGGCCGGGGAGCTGTTTTTT
TRBJ2-7 | TRBD1 | - | TRBV7-8 | CASSLARALFRGRRGSYEQYF | TGTGCCAGCAGCTTAGCGCGTGCTCTATTCAGGGGGCGAAGAGGGTCCTACGAGCAGTACTTC
TRBJ1-1 | TRBD1 | - | TRBV5-1 | CASSKGTGRTEAFF | TGCGCCAGCAGCAAGGGGACAGGGAGGACTGAAGCTTTCTTT
TRBJ2-3 | TRBD2 | - | TRBV15 | CATSRVAGGTDTQYF | TGTGCCACCAGCAGAGTGGCGGGAGGGACAGATACGCAGTATTTT
TRBJ1-5 | - | - | TRBV12-5 | CASGLDTRGNQPQHF | TGTGCTAGTGGTTTGGACACCCGGGGCAATCAGCCCCAGCATTTT
TRBJ2-3 | TRBD1 | - | TRBV5-4 | CASSLGSGGKDTQYF | TGTGCCAGCAGCTTGGGGTCAGGGGGTAAGGATACGCAGTATTTT
TRBJ2-7 | - | - | TRBV3-1/TRBV3-2 | CASSHPSVPYEQYF | TGTGCCAGCAGCCACCCGTCAGTCCCCTACGAGCAGTACTTC
TRBJ2-5 | TRBD1 | - | TRBV7-9 | CASSSGTGGGETQYF | TGTGCCAGCAGCTCCGGGACAGGGGGAGGAGAGACCCAGTACTTC
TRBJ2-7 | TRBD2 | - | TRBV10-2 | CASSESFGRAYEQYF | TGCGCCAGCAGTGAGTCGTTCGGGAGGGCCTACGAGCAGTACTTC
TRBJ1-6 | - | - | TRBV6-6 | CASSYSFGGVGSPLHF | TGTGCCAGCAGTTACTCGTTTGGGGGGGTCGGGTCACCCCTCCACTTT
TRBJ2-1 | TRBD1 | - | TRBV5-1 | CASSSSGTDYNEQFF | TGCGCCAGCAGCTCCTCCGGGACAGACTACAATGAGCAGTTCTTC
TRBJ2-2 | - | - | TRBV11-3 | CASSLGGPTGELFF | TGTGCCAGCAGCTTAGGCGGGCCCACCGGGGAGCTGTTTTTT
TRBJ1-5 | - | - | TRBV19 | CASTLKTDISSNQPQHF | TGTGCCAGTACCCTCAAGACAGATATCTCAAGTAATCAGCCCCAGCATTTT
TRBJ1-2 | TRBD1 | - | TRBV12-3/TRBV12-4 | CASRGDRGQGYTF | TGTGCCAGCAGGGGGGACAGGGGGCAGGGCTACACCTTC
TRBJ2-7 | TRBD1 | - | TRBV6-5 | CASSFDRESYEQYF | TGTGCCAGCAGTTTTGACAGGGAATCCTACGAGCAGTACTTC
TRBJ2-7 | - | - | TRBV4-2 | CASSQEQIRGILGGEQYF | TGTGCCAGCAGCCAGGAACAGATAAGGGGGATTTTAGGTGGCGAGCAGTACTTC
TRBJ1-1 | - | - | TRBV27 | CASRTTKPIVPNTEAFF | TGTGCCAGCAGGACGACAAAACCGATCGTCCCGAACACTGAAGCTTTCTTT
TRBJ1-1 | - | - | TRBV5-4 | CASSLGQGANTEAFF | TGTGCCAGCAGCTTGGGCCAGGGTGCGAACACTGAAGCTTTCTTT
TRBJ1-4 | - | - | TRBV19 | CASSIGATNEKLFF | TGTGCCAGTAGTATCGGGGCAACTAATGAAAAACTGTTTTTT
TRBJ2-1 | TRBD2 | - | TRBV27 | CASSASGNTYNEQFF | TGTGCCAGCAGTGCGAGCGGGAATACTTACAATGAGCAGTTCTTC
TRBJ2-5 | TRBD1 | - | TRBV10-3 | CAISGTGDQETQYF | TGTGCCATCAGCGGGACAGGGGACCAAGAGACCCAGTACTTC
TRBJ2-1 | TRBD2 | - | TRBV6-5 | CASSQSGNNEQFF | TGTGCCAGCAGCCAAAGCGGGAACAATGAGCAGTTCTTC
TRBJ1-1 | TRBD1 | - | TRBV5-1 | CASSPPGQWNTEAFF | TGCGCCAGCAGCCCGCCGGGACAGTGGAACACTGAAGCTTTCTTT
TRBJ1-4 | - | - | TRBV7-9 | CASSFSATNEKLFF | TGTGCCAGCAGCTTTAGTGCAACTAATGAAAAACTGTTTTTT
TRBJ2-2 | - | - | TRBV29-1 | CSSRTANTGELFF | TGCAGCTCACGGACAGCAAACACCGGGGAGCTGTTTTTT
TRBJ2-1 | - | - | TRBV7-7 | CASSLHDGSPGEQFF | TGTGCTAGCAGCTTACACGACGGCAGCCCCGGGGAGCAGTTCTTC
TRBJ2-2 | TRBD2 | - | TRBV11-2 | CASSVGLPTGELFF | TGTGCCAGCAGCGTGGGACTACCGACCGGGGAGCTGTTTTTT
TRBJ2-4 | TRBD1 | - | TRBV7-9 | CASSFVTGPRLGAKNIQYF | TGTGCCAGCAGCTTCGTGACAGGGCCGAGGCTAGGGGCCAAAAACATTCAGTACTTC
TRBJ2-7 | - | - | TRBV2 | CASSEAGPREYEQYF | TGTGCCAGCAGTGAAGCGGGCCCCAGGGAATACGAGCAGTACTTC
TRBJ1-2 | - | - | TRBV9 | CASRAGTRHGYTF | TGTGCCAGCAGAGCGGGGACGAGGCATGGCTACACCTTC
TRBJ2-1 | TRBD2 | few | TRBV28 | CASSFLRASGSGNEQFF | TGTGCCAGCAGTTTTTTGCGGGCTAGCGGGAGTGGCAATGAGCAGTTCTTC
TRBJ2-7 | - | once | TRBV10-3 | CAISGSGVGRREQYF | TGTGCCATCAGTGGGAGCGGAGTAGGAAGACGCGAGCAGTACTTC
TRBJ2-2 | TRBD1 | - | TRBV3-1/TRBV3-2 | CASSQDIGRNRGWAGELFF | TGTGCCAGCAGCCAAGATATAGGGCGCAACAGGGGGTGGGCCGGGGAGCTGTTTTTT
TRBJ2-2 | - | - | TRBV6-5 | CASNYSRGIGELFF | TGTGCCAGCAACTATAGCAGGGGTATCGGGGAGCTGTTTTTT
TRBJ2-5 | - | - | TRBV7-2 | CASSFNQETQYF | TGTGCCAGCAGCTTTAATCAGGAGACCCAGTACTTC
TRBJ1-1 | - | - | TRBV6-5 | CASRDSGKAFF | TGTGCCAGCAGGGACAGCGGAAAAGCTTTCTTT
TRBJ2-7 | TRBD1 | - | TRBV7-2 | CASSYDRGHHEQYF | TGTGCCAGCAGCTACGACAGGGGGCATCACGAGCAGTACTTC